Reported below is one T cell receptor beta chain. This clonotype was counted a few times. Its specific antigen is unknown. Per-nucleotide qualities are absent, and no much larger clonotype sits a single base away. V is pared back by 3 bases and J by 3 bases, with 11 bases lying between the germline termini. The CDR3 spans 15 residues, from the cysteine through the phenylalanine. Solely the CDR3 DNA is kept, with 45 bases framed from the first base. The germline V gene provides CDR1 SGHTA and CDR2 FQGTGA. Graves' hyperthyroidism was defined as stable when no progression to ophthalmopathy occurred over 18 months of follow-up. The hyperthyroidism patients were between 18 and 65 years old and newly diagnosed, with a disease duration of less than 2 months. Exclusion was applied to patients with uncontrolled infections, other autoimmune diseases, pregnancy or lactation. Diagnoses were established on the basis of clinical symptoms, serum thyroxine and TRAb, thyroid ultrasound, and orbital computed tomography. PBMCs were separated from approximately 9.9 ml of fresh peripheral blood using Ficoll-Paque density gradient centrifugation. Trizol reagent was used to extract total RNA, and RNA quality was then checked on an Agilent 2100 Bioanalyzer.

This sample is part of a study of T cells in Graves' hyperthyroidism and ophthalmopathy (dated 2019 in TCRdb). For the study in its entirety: Peripheral blood was sampled at the time of initial diagnosis, prior to any treatment. According to the paper, TCR Vbeta CDR3 sequencing was carried out on over 130 peripheral blood samples, which came from about 45 ophthalmopathy, about 75 hyperthyroidism and about 17 progressor patients. To identify distinguishing TCR V-J signatures, a discovery cohort of 100 patients was used, comprising 43 with Graves' ophthalmopathy and roughly 60 with stable Graves' hyperthyroidism. Prospective prediction of ophthalmopathy was tested in an independent validation cohort of approximately 18 hyperthyroidism patients and 15 to 17 patients who later progressed to ophthalmopathy. After sampling, hyperthyroidism patients received methimazole starting at 30 mg daily, and ophthalmopathy patients received high-dose intravenous methylprednisolone. The approximately 100 discovery patients were divided at random into training and test sets in a 7:3 ratio. Thyroid tissue and blood T-cell repertoires from more than 5 Graves' hyperthyroidism patients were also compared in the study. Overall results and qualifications from the work: No statistical method was used to fix the sample size in advance, and group allocation was not hidden from the investigators. Most expanded thyroid clonotypes (frequency above 0.001) were also detected in blood, a finding suggesting that blood repertoires may reflect thyroid immune responses. In validation, the model predicted progression to ophthalmopathy with roughly 70% sensitivity and roughly 72% specificity, a median of approximately 6.7 months before onset. In cross-validation, a model built on a 13 V-J signature told ophthalmopathy apart from stable hyperthyroidism with just under 90% sensitivity and roughly 81% specificity, and in testing the same model reached 80%/75%.

Amplification of TCR beta CDR3 regions was carried out from RNA transcripts. The first round of RT-PCR for the TCR CDR3 was performed with the HTBI primer set and the Qiagen OneStep RT-PCR kit. The libraries were constructed in a second round of multiplex PCR and then size-selected and purified. Paired-end sequencing of the libraries was performed with 100 bp reads on an Illumina HiSeq2000. The paper's data handling went like this. Raw data were processed with SOAPnuke, discarding reads with adapters, uncalled bases, mean Phred below 15, or no exact constant-primer or identifier match. High-quality paired reads were merged using COPE v1.2.5, and each unique nucleotide sequence was defined as a clonotype. MiTCR v1.1 was used to align the clonotypes against IMGT TRBV, TRBD and TRBJ reference segments. The analysis included only V-J combinations with a frequency above 0.0001, which together covered roughly 99% of the repertoires. The TCS score was defined as the ratio of F50 (clonal expansion) to E x V (chaos), calculated using BLOSUM62-based TCRdist between CDR3 peptides within each V-J. Welch's t-statistics and random forest reduced around 550 V-J features to about 13, which were used in a naive Bayes classifier (R e1071). TCRdb ran its own pipeline on the public reads, namely fastp trimming at Q25 and MiXCR clone calling, and kept in-frame beta chains. Each entry merges the rows of one CDR3 protein and shows their most common DNA and genes. These V and J calls derive from TCRdb rather than the authors' analysis. In all, the sample holds 300,000 to 450,000 distinct CDR3 sequences, and roughly 25% of those were seen once. Roughly 70% of the sample is held by the ten biggest clonotypes.

The sample consisted of blood. This TCR came from a man aged 45-60 years with Graves' hyperthyroidism. The sequence is built from TRBV7-3 and TRBJ2-2; TRBD1 is perhaps the D gene, given 6 matching bases. The CDR3 protein is CASSLARGDTGELFF. The DNA sequence reads TGTGCCAGCAGCTTGGCCAGGGGTGACACCGGGGAGCTGTTTTTT.